A single sample is the source of the 26 T cell receptor beta chains below, sequenced in a study of long-term antiretroviral therapy in people with HIV. Version v3.0 of the immunoSEQ assay ran at survey level. TCRdb's copy holds only in-frame clones and misses some; the assay was immunoSEQ multiplex PCR. The table lists tens of thousands of clones, approximately 80% of them singletons. Sequencing was performed on unsorted PBMCs, taken 0.5 years before starting antiretroviral therapy. Receptor source: a man in his forties or fifties with HIV.

The gene calls are TRBV5-1 and TRBJ1-1; the D gene is possibly TRBD1 (5 bases). The CDR3 length is 15 residues. The V gene's germline CDR1 is SGHRS and CDR2 YFSETQ. Trimming took off 3 bases at V and 1 base at J, with 13 bases between the two ends. The CDR3 DNA sequence: TGCGCCAGCAGCTCCCGTGTGGGACCGAACACTGAAGCTTTCTTT. Translated, it gives CASSSRVGPNTEAFF.

The chain uses TRBV27 and TRBJ1-5, with 7 positions matching TRBD1. V trimming: 6 bases; J trimming: 3 bases; junction bases outside the gene matches: 5. Germline V gene data show CDR1 as MNHEY and CDR2 as SMNVEV (reference sequence). This CDR3 spans 14 amino acids. This CDR3 is CASSPGTVNQPQHF. CDR3 sequence (DNA): TGTGCCAGCAGCCCCGGGACAGTCAATCAGCCCCAGCATTTT.

The V and J genes are TRBV19 and TRBJ1-4, with no clear D. This CDR3 is 13 amino acids long. Germline V gene sequence: CDR1 LNHDA, CDR2 SQIVND (reference sequence). V lost 3 bases and J lost 5, with 7 bases in between. As DNA, the CDR3 is TGTGCCAGTAGTATTGAGTTGAATGAAAAACTGTTTTTT. Its protein is CASSIELNEKLFF. The entire variable domain, with the rest obtained from reference TRBV19 and TRBJ1-4, is as follows: DGGITQSPKYLFRKEGQNVTLSCEQNLNHDAMYWYRQDPGQGLRLIYYSQIVNDFQKGDIAEGYSVSREKKESFPLTVTSAQKNPTAFYLCASSIELNEKLFFGSGTQLSVL.

This clone was seen a single time. The chain couples TRBV11-2 to TRBJ1-5; maybe TRBD1 (6 bases). The V end was cut by 4 bases, the J end by 3 bases, with 10 bases between. This CDR3 is 14 amino acids long. CDR1 SGHAT and CDR2 FQNNGV come from the germline V gene. The CDR3 bases are TGTGCCAGCAGCTCACAGGGTGACAATCAGCCCCAGCATTTT. This translates into CASSSQGDNQPQHF. Full variable domain (remainder filled in from reference TRBV11-2 and TRBJ1-5): EAGVAQSPRYKIIEKRQSVAFWCNPISGHATLYWYQQILGQGPKLLIQFQNNGVVDDSQLPKDRFSAERLKGVDSTLKIQPAKLEDSAVYLCASSSQGDNQPQHFGDGTRLSIL.

The chain is built from TRBV28 and TRBJ2-7; D may be TRBD1 (6 bases). There are 16 residues in the CDR3. V was clipped by 2 bases and J by 0 bases, with 14 bases between them. CDR1 MDHEN and CDR2 SYDVKM come from the germline V gene. CDR3 nucleotide sequence: TGTGCCAGCAGTTTAGTCACAGGGTTGAGCTCCTACGAGCAGTACTTC. It translates to CASSLVTGLSSYEQYF.

Only a few counts were recorded for this clone. This sequence joins TRBV7-3 and TRBJ1-6; D uncertain. From germline, CDR1 is SGHTA and CDR2 FQGTGA. The length of the CDR3 is 13 residues. The V end lost 2 bases, the J end lost 10 bases, and 9 bases lay between the germline ends. CDR3: CASSLATQSPLHF. The CDR3, as DNA: TGTGCCAGCAGCTTAGCAACACAGTCACCCCTCCACTTT. Looking up the rest from reference TRBV7-3 and TRBJ1-6 gives the full variable domain: GAGVSQTPSNKVTEKGKYVELRCDPISGHTALYWYRQSLGQGPEFLIYFQGTGAADDSGLPNDRFFAVRPEGSVSTLKIQRTERGDSAVYLCASSLATQSPLHFGNGTRLTVT.

The chain carries TRBV10-3 and TRBJ1-1; D is possibly TRBD1 (5 bases). The length of the CDR3 is 13 residues. Germline V lookup: CDR1 ENHRY, CDR2 SYGVKD. Trimming stripped 3 bases from V and 3 bases from J, with 8 bases between. CDR3 sequence reads: CAISDGGYTEAFF. The CDR3 region has the DNA TGTGCCATCAGTGACGGGGGTTACACTGAAGCTTTCTTT.

This clone appeared once. The V call is TRBV9, the J call TRBJ2-5; D may be TRBD1 (5 bases). Trimming stripped 0 bases from V and 1 base from J, with 16 bases between. Germline V gives CDR1 SGDLS, CDR2 YYNGEE. This CDR3 contains 17 residues. This CDR3 reads CASSVVGSLGAQETQYF. As DNA, the CDR3 is TGTGCCAGCAGCGTAGTCGGCTCTCTAGGGGCCCAAGAGACCCAGTACTTC.

This rearrangement joins TRBV11-2 to TRBJ2-1; D unresolved. Germline CDR1 and CDR2: SGHAT and FQNNGV. The CDR3 is 13 residues long. V lost 5 bases to trimming and J lost 8 bases, with 13 bases between them. The CDR3: CASSNRRGHEQFF. The CDR3, as DNA: TGTGCCAGCAGCAACCGCCGCGGCCATGAGCAGTTCTTC.

In this sample, this clone turned up a few times. This sequence joins TRBV9 and TRBJ1-1; 8 bases agree with TRBD1. This CDR3 region has 15 residues. With V trimmed by 4 bases and J by 5 bases, 10 bases remained unmatched. Germline V gives CDR1 SGDLS, CDR2 YYNGEE. The CDR3 loop reads CASSQTGGWGTEAFF. The CDR3 DNA is TGTGCCAGCAGCCAAACAGGGGGTTGGGGTACTGAAGCTTTCTTT.

V usage is TRBV12-5 and J usage is TRBJ2-5; possible D gene TRBD2, 6 bases. There are 13 residues in the CDR3. Trimming shortened V by 5 bases and J by 2 bases, and 9 bases separated the two germline ends. CDR1 is LGHNT, CDR2 FRNRAP, per germline. The CDR3 sequence: CASGLSGQETQYF. The CDR3 nucleotides read TGTGCTAGTGGTCTTAGCGGACAAGAGACCCAGTACTTC.

The chain recombines TRBV7-8 with TRBJ2-2; possibly TRBD1 for D (5 bases). V was cut by 7 bases and J by 7 bases, with 16 bases left in between. This CDR3 is 14 amino acids long. Germline CDR1 and CDR2: SGHVS and FQNEAQ. CDR3 sequence: CASIPGRVLGELFF. The CDR3 region has the DNA TGTGCCAGCATCCCCGGCAGGGTCCTCGGGGAGCTGTTTTTT.

V gene TRBV2 combines with J gene TRBJ1-1; D is undetermined. V shed 3 bases and J shed 1 base, with 6 bases lying between them. The CDR3 runs 13 residues. CDR1 SNHLY and CDR2 FYNNEI come from the germline V gene. In DNA form, the CDR3 reads TGTGCCAGCAGTGAGGGTAGGAACACTGAAGCTTTCTTT. It is translated as CASSEGRNTEAFF.

The CDR3 sequence is CASSTTRATAVNNYGYTF. The CDR3, as DNA: TGTGCCAGTAGTACGACCCGGGCCACCGCTGTTAATAACTATGGCTACACCTTC. The chain links TRBV19 to TRBJ1-2; D is unresolved. The CDR3 has 18 residues. Trimming stripped 4 bases from V and 1 base from J, with 22 bases between. CDR1 is LNHDA, CDR2 SQIVND, per germline (reference sequence). Combining the CDR3 with reference TRBV19 and TRBJ1-2 gives the whole variable domain DGGITQSPKYLFRKEGQNVTLSCEQNLNHDAMYWYRQDPGQGLRLIYYSQIVNDFQKGDIAEGYSVSREKKESFPLTVTSAQKNPTAFYLCASSTTRATAVNNYGYTFGSGTRLTVV.

Only a few counts were recorded for this clone. This chain joins TRBV5-1 and TRBJ1-2; TRBD1 is a possible D gene (6 bases). V was shortened by 0 bases and J by 6 bases, with 15 bases between the two germline ends. The CDR3 length is 15 residues. CDR1 is SGHRS, CDR2 YFSETQ, per germline. The CDR3 bases are TGCGCCAGCAGCTTGGCATTTCAGGGGAACGATGGCTACACCTTC. It translates to CASSLAFQGNDGYTF. Combining the CDR3 with reference TRBV5-1 and TRBJ1-2 gives the whole variable domain KAGVTQTPRYLIKTRGQQVTLSCSPISGHRSVSWYQQTPGQGLQFLFEYFSETQRNKGNFPGRFSGRQFSNSRSEMNVSTLELGDSALYLCASSLAFQGNDGYTFGSGTRLTVV.

The count of this clone is one. The chain couples TRBV5-1 to TRBJ2-2, with TRBD1 matching 8 bases. V lost 0 bases, J lost 0 bases, and 10 bases stayed unmatched. There are 19 residues in the CDR3. CDR1 is SGHRS, CDR2 YFSETQ, per germline. The CDR3 region is CASSLAGDRPRANTGELFF. The CDR3 region has the DNA TGCGCCAGCAGCTTGGCCGGGGACAGGCCGCGCGCGAACACCGGGGAGCTGTTTTTT.

V is TRBV2 and J is TRBJ2-5, with D possibly being TRBD2 (6 bases). The CDR3 length is 12 residues. Per germline, CDR1 SNHLY and CDR2 FYNNEI. V was trimmed by 8 bases and J by 3 bases, leaving 10 bases between them. CDR3 sequence: CASASGEETQYF. CDR3 bases: TGTGCCAGCGCCTCGGGAGAAGAGACCCAGTACTTC.

There are a few counts of this clone. This chain joins TRBV5-6 and TRBJ1-1; 7 nucleotides align to TRBD1. The CDR3 length is 15 residues. Germline lookup yields CDR1 SGHDT and CDR2 YYEEEE. V lost 5 bases, J lost 2 bases, and 9 bases stayed unmatched. This CDR3 reads CASSAGQLINTEAFF. CDR3 DNA sequence: TGTGCCAGCAGTGCGGGACAGCTCATTAACACTGAAGCTTTCTTT.

The gene calls are TRBV6-5 and TRBJ2-7; no reliable D call. This CDR3 has 15 amino acids. V gave up 7 bases and J gave up 0 bases, with 16 bases separating them. Germline loops: CDR1 MNHEY, CDR2 SVGAGI. CDR3: CASTRRGDLSYEQYF. The CDR3 DNA is TGTGCCAGCACCCGTCGTGGGGATCTCTCCTACGAGCAGTACTTC.

This chain uses TRBV6-1 with TRBJ1-5; tentatively, D is TRBD1 (5 bases). The CDR3 extends over 15 amino acids. V lost 5 bases, J lost 2 bases, and 13 bases lay in between. The germline gives CDR1 MNHNS, CDR2 SASEGT. The CDR3 loop is CASSPDGGGNQPQHF. The CDR3 DNA reads as TGTGCCAGCAGTCCGGACGGGGGGGGCAATCAGCCCCAGCATTTT.

This chain joins TRBV5-4 and TRBJ1-2; D is unclear. The germline gives CDR1 SGHNT, CDR2 YYREEE (reference sequence). CDR3 size: 12 residues. Trimming left V 0 bases short and J 10 bases short, with 10 bases between. The CDR3 DNA reads as TGTGCCAGCAGCTTGGTCGGCAGTAACTACACCTTC. It translates to CASSLVGSNYTF. Variable domain in full (rest from reference TRBV5-4 and TRBJ1-2): ETGVTQSPTHLIKTRGQQVTLRCSSQSGHNTVSWYQQALGQGPQFIFQYYREEENGRGNFPPRFSGLQFPNYSSELNVNALELDDSALYLCASSLVGSNYTFGSGTRLTVV.

J is TRBJ2-5 and V is TRBV6-6; 8 bases agree with TRBD2. V dropped 6 bases and J dropped 2; count of bases not matched to a gene: 2. Per germline, CDR1 MNHNY and CDR2 SVGAGI (reference sequence). The CDR3 length is 13 residues. CDR3 in amino acids: CASRTSGQETQYF. CDR3 in DNA: TGTGCCAGCAGAACTAGCGGTCAAGAGACCCAGTACTTC.

The rearrangement links TRBV11-2 to TRBJ1-2; 7 positions match TRBD1. This CDR3 comprises 12 residues. CDR1 SGHAT and CDR2 FQNNGV come from the germline V gene. The junction had 5 bases not matched to a gene; V was cut back by 6 bases and J by 7 bases. The CDR3 coding sequence is TGTGCCAGCAGGTCAGGGGGAAGTGGCTACACCTTC. Protein product: CASRSGGSGYTF.

J is TRBJ2-7 and V is TRBV5-5; the D gene is possibly TRBD1 (5 bases). Trimming took off 2 bases at V and 3 bases at J, with 12 bases between the two ends. Germline CDR1 reads SGHKS; CDR2 reads YYEKEE (reference sequence). This CDR3 spans 14 amino acids. CDR3 sequence reads: CASSLAGYSYEQYF. CDR3 nucleotides: TGTGCCAGCAGCTTAGCAGGGTACAGCTACGAGCAGTACTTC.

V gene TRBV6-5 combines with J gene TRBJ1-2; D gene unclear. The V and J ends lost 0 bases and 3 bases respectively, with 5 bases between them. The CDR3 consists of 13 residues. Per germline, CDR1 MNHEY and CDR2 SVGAGI. The CDR3 spells CASSYSDYYGYTF. Here the CDR3 DNA reads TGTGCCAGCAGTTACTCCGACTACTATGGCTACACCTTC.

The rearrangement uses TRBV10-3 and TRBJ2-7, with D unresolved. The CDR3 extends over 14 amino acids. CDR1 and CDR2 (germline): ENHRY, SYGVKD. Trimming stripped 5 bases from V and 0 bases from J, with 11 bases between. CDR3 nucleotides: TGTGCCATCAGTCCGGACCTGAGCTCCTACGAGCAGTACTTC. The encoded protein is CAISPDLSSYEQYF.